The T cell receptor beta chain under discussion was sequenced for a study of cytomegalovirus exposure and HLA in healthy donors. The study, taken as a whole, reports: An analysis was carried out at a later point. It showed that HLA-associated TCR beta chains were more clonally expanded than equally common non-associated chains. Later analysis identified a missense DCLRE1C variant that was linked to TCR beta V- and J-gene trimming. The analysis excluded some indistinguishable V segments, including TRBV6-2 and TRBV6-3.

Of note for this clone: The antigen is unknown.

Regarding donors, all were healthy bone marrow donors. Between the trimmed V and J ends, which lost 8 bases and 8 bases, there was a span of 12 bases. The CDR3 extends over 12 amino acids. Germline loops: CDR1 WNHNN, CDR2 SYGVQD (reference sequence). PCR primers comprised 60 Vbeta and 13 Jbeta primers. Measured with immunoSEQ multiplex PCR; TCRdb has only the in-frame clones, and not every one. The data contain 90,000 to 100,000 clones, around 68% of them singletons. The source of this sequence is a man aged 50 to 59 in good health and CMV-seronegative. Sequenced material: PBMCs. The chain employs TRBV10-1 and TRBJ1-4, with a weak D call TRBD1 (5 bases). This chain's CDR3 is CASGTSTEKLFF. In DNA form, the CDR3 reads TGCGCCAGCGGGACTTCCACCGAAAAACTGTTTTTT.